Listed below are T cell receptor beta chains from one sample, sequenced in a study of neurological immune-mediated disorders. TCRdb processed the 5' RACE reads anew with MiXCR; each CDR3 protein has one entry. The sample lists about 84,000 distinct CDR3 sequences; around 4.5% were seen once. Sample: PBMCs. The receptors shown here come from an older woman with multiple sclerosis. CDR3s leave out the opening cysteine and the closing phenylalanine or tryptophan. A D gene is named only where the DNA matches it firmly.

j_call,d_call,v_call,cdr3_aa
TRBJ1-1,TRBD1,TRBV12-3/TRBV12-4,ASRKGQGNTEAF
TRBJ2-3,TRBD1,TRBV20-1,SARDSDRGLDTQY
TRBJ2-7,TRBD2,TRBV15,ATSRDWGLANHEQY
TRBJ2-3,-,TRBV3-1,ASSQVLAQIHTQY
TRBJ2-4,TRBD1,TRBV7-2,ASSLPRDRGQEAKNIQY
TRBJ1-2,TRBD1,TRBV7-9,ASSMRTGLFGYT
TRBJ2-1,TRBD1,TRBV28,ASEGQGNYNEQF
TRBJ2-2,-,TRBV7-2,ASSLRPGYGWELF
TRBJ2-7,TRBD1,TRBV6-2/TRBV6-3,ASTYLGQGTYEQY
TRBJ2-3,TRBD1,TRBV5-1,ASSLGGTGKTDTQY
TRBJ1-5,-,TRBV2,ASSEPGQGQPQH
TRBJ2-2,-,TRBV5-1,ASSLAGGNPTGELF
TRBJ2-1,TRBD2,TRBV4-1,ASSRFSGGPYNEQF
TRBJ1-1,TRBD1,TRBV5-1,ASSRETGLGTEAF
TRBJ2-2,-,TRBV7-8,ASSLKRSPITGELF
TRBJ2-3,TRBD1,TRBV7-2,ASILAMGQRGSTQY
TRBJ1-1,-,TRBV6-1,ASSENSLGTEAF
TRBJ2-1,TRBD2,TRBV6-6,ASSHLRLASHNEQF
TRBJ1-1,-,TRBV20-1,SSPGQMNTEAF
TRBJ1-2,TRBD1,TRBV27,ASSSDREANYGYT
TRBJ2-4,-,TRBV15,ATSRDPGKGDIQY
TRBJ2-3,-,TRBV7-6,ASSFYICTATGQSTDTQY
TRBJ1-5,-,TRBV4-1,ASRSRTDLSNQPQH
TRBJ2-7,TRBD2,TRBV4-1,ASSQATSGLYEQY
TRBJ1-2,-,TRBV20-1,SARPQGNNYGYT
TRBJ2-7,-,TRBV10-3,AIGEGYEQY
TRBJ1-2,-,TRBV3-1,ASSSSPGTNYGYT
TRBJ1-2,TRBD1,TRBV10-3,AIGTGQGDTTGYT
TRBJ1-4,-,TRBV5-5,ASSLVNEKLF
TRBJ2-1,-,TRBV20-1,SANSGSHEQF
TRBJ2-2,-,TRBV20-1,SAQGTLNTGELF
TRBJ2-7,TRBD2,TRBV28,ASESPGLARYEQY
TRBJ2-3,-,TRBV20-1,SAPRGGGLLPTDTQY
TRBJ2-3,TRBD1,TRBV20-1,SATQGADRGLSTDTQY
TRBJ1-1,-,TRBV7-8,ASSPGRTEAF
TRBJ1-6,-,TRBV20-1,SASVREGSPLH
TRBJ2-1,TRBD2,TRBV5-1,ASSLTSGGLNEQF
TRBJ1-1,TRBD1,TRBV2,ASSEAVGQGGTEAF
TRBJ2-3,TRBD2,TRBV20-1,GGGTDTQY
TRBJ1-5,-,TRBV3-1,ASSPTPENNQPQH
TRBJ2-3,-,TRBV6-4,ASSTLSTDTQY
TRBJ1-1,-,TRBV9,ASSADTNTEAF
TRBJ1-1,TRBD1,TRBV16,ASSRFRDRGRKAF
TRBJ2-1,-,TRBV3-1,ASRLKTGGRNEQF
TRBJ1-4,TRBD1,TRBV12-3/TRBV12-4,ASSRGQGANEKLF
TRBJ2-1,-,TRBV20-1,SARDGGFNEQF
TRBJ2-2,-,TRBV9,ASSVAQFGDVYTGELF
TRBJ2-1,TRBD2,TRBV6-6,ASSGPSGAGGNEQF
TRBJ1-6,TRBD1,TRBV6-6,ASRPGQDNSPLH
TRBJ2-2,-,TRBV20-1,SASDLGINPWDPNTGELF
TRBJ2-1,TRBD2,TRBV5-6,ASSEETSGDYNEQF